This T cell receptor (beta chain) was found in a study of Ad26.COV2.S vaccination and SARS-CoV-2 variants. For the study at large: A participant enrolled in the COV1001 Ad26.COV2.S trial arm provided the sample. Study conclusions and caveats: Analytic work on TCR breadth and depth might have understated the full extent of total T cell responses. Vaccinees showed greater spike-specific TCR breadth than placebo recipients.

As to treatment: over 15 received Ad26.COV2.S at low or high dose, single or two shots; 5 received placebo; per-sample allocation not given. Material that was analyzed had been drawn on day 63 after the first vaccine or placebo injection. Recruitment in Boston yielded a donor of adult age, 18-55 years. Only in-frame clones appear in the TCRdb table, and some are missing; sequencing was by immunoSEQ multiplex PCR. The table has around 250,000 clones, 87% seen once. This clone was counted between two and nine times. Its cognate antigen is unknown. One junction end disagrees with the germline gene, perhaps due to a read error. The source was peripheral blood, collected in a trial of Ad26.COV2.S vaccine versus placebo. The TCR comes from a person aged 18 to 65 who received the Ad26.COV2.S COVID-19 vaccine or a placebo.

CDR3 region: CAGLGLALKDQHF. The CDR3 DNA is TGTGCCGGGCTCGGACTAGCGCTTAAGGATCAGCACTTC. The chain is built from TRBV2 and TRBJ2-5, with 9 bases aligning to TRBD2. This CDR3 region has 13 residues. The V gene's germline CDR1 is SNHLY and CDR2 FYNNEI.